The 31 T cell receptor beta chains listed next were all sequenced from one sample in a study of T-cell memory formation after mild COVID-19. TCRdb processed the 5' RACE reads anew with MiXCR; each CDR3 protein has one entry. The repertoire consists of 560,000 or so distinct CDR3 sequences, with roughly 17% occurring once and the leading ten covering 8.1%. Material: PBMCs or a T cell subset sorted from them (not recorded which). These receptors were taken from an adult woman who had mild COVID-19 (a few samples of this study predate the infection). Cell type and time point are not known.

V is TRBV6-5 and J is TRBJ2-3, with TRBD2 matching over 11 bases. With V trimmed by 5 bases and J by 6 bases, 7 bases remained unmatched. CDR3 length equals 15 residues. Germline CDR1 and CDR2: MNHEY and SVGAGI. The CDR3 nucleotides read TGTGCCAGCAGTCCACTAGCGGGAGTGGGGGATACGCAGTATTTT. Translated, it gives CASSPLAGVGDTQYF.

This clonotype has more than one count but fewer than ten. The chain links TRBV5-1 to TRBJ1-1; D is possibly TRBD1 (6 bases). V gave up 4 bases and J gave up 4 bases, with 17 bases separating them. Per the germline V gene, CDR1 is SGHRS and CDR2 is YFSETQ. This CDR3 spans 15 amino acids. The CDR3, as DNA: TGCGCCAGCAGCCGAGGGGGGGAAGGGGGCACTGAAGCTTTCTTT. Residues: CASSRGGEGGTEAFF.

V usage is TRBV27 and J usage is TRBJ2-7, with TRBD1 identical over 9 bases. CDR1 and CDR2 (germline): MNHEY, SMNVEV (reference sequence). This CDR3 region has 15 residues. V was pared by 3 bases and J by 3 bases, with 6 bases of the junction left unmatched. This CDR3 is CASSFWDRVNYEQYF. The CDR3 DNA follows: TGTGCCAGCAGTTTTTGGGACAGGGTAAACTACGAGCAGTACTTC.

The J gene is TRBJ2-7, the V gene TRBV11-2, with D possibly called TRBD1 or TRBD2 (5 bases each). Germline lookup yields CDR1 SGHAT and CDR2 FQNNGV. Trimming stripped 3 bases from V and 6 bases from J, with 21 bases between. This CDR3 region has 16 residues. This CDR3 is CASSLDIQLGRSEQYF. The CDR3 DNA reads TGTGCCAGCAGCTTGGATATACAACTGGGACGGTCCGAGCAGTACTTC.

This clonotype has a handful of counts. The chain recombines TRBV13 with TRBJ2-3; D tentatively reads TRBD1 or TRBD2 (5 bases each). This CDR3 spans 17 amino acids. V lost 3 bases to trimming and J lost 8 bases, with 24 bases between them. Germline CDR1 and CDR2: PRHDT and FYEKMQ (reference sequence). CDR3 sequence reads: CASSLTDRDPGSGTQYF. The CDR3 DNA reads as TGTGCCAGCAGCTTGACTGACCGGGACCCGGGAAGTGGTACGCAGTATTTT.

This clonotype was counted at least ten times. The V and J genes are TRBV6-5 and TRBJ2-1; D may be TRBD1 (6 bases). The CDR3 is made up of 12 amino acids. Trimming removed 8 bases from V and 7 bases from J, with 12 bases in between. The germline gives CDR1 MNHEY, CDR2 SVGAGI. The CDR3 DNA reads TGTGCCAGCGGCAAAAGGGGGAATGAGCAGTTCTTC. It codes for CASGKRGNEQFF.

This clonotype was detected a few times. The chain employs TRBV29-1 and TRBJ2-2; D is unclear. Trimming took 0 bases from V and 8 from J, leaving 7 bases between them. This CDR3 has 12 amino acids. The germline gives CDR1 SQVTM, CDR2 ANQGSEA. DNA of the CDR3: TGCAGCGTTGAAGATCGCAGGGGGGAGCTGTTTTTT. This encodes CSVEDRRGELFF.

This clonotype was recorded many times. The V call is TRBV7-9, the J call TRBJ2-7, with 10 bases lining up with TRBD2. V shed 5 bases and J 2 bases; nucleotides not matched to a gene: 6. This CDR3 has 15 residues. In germline, CDR1 is SEHNR, CDR2 FQNEAQ (reference sequence). CDR3 sequence (DNA): TGTGCCAGCAGCAGCGGACTAGCGGCTCCCTACGAGCAGTACTTC. As protein: CASSSGLAAPYEQYF.

V gene TRBV11-3 combines with J gene TRBJ1-1; D is undetermined. Germline CDR1 SGHNT, CDR2 YENEEA. V was cut by 3 bases and J by 2 bases, with 7 bases left in between. CDR3 size: 13 residues. CDR3 nucleotides: TGTGCCAGCAGCTTGGAGAAAAACACTGAAGCTTTCTTT. Its protein is CASSLEKNTEAFF.

This clonotype was counted a few times. The chain is built from TRBV20-1 and TRBJ2-3; 8 bases are a match to TRBD2. Per the germline V gene, CDR1 is DFQATT and CDR2 is SNEGSKA (reference sequence). The CDR3 runs 16 residues. V was pared by 0 bases and J by 2 bases, with 7 bases of the junction left unmatched. Here the CDR3 reads CSARDGSGSPTDTQYF. CDR3 coding DNA: TGCAGTGCTAGAGATGGGAGCGGGAGTCCCACAGATACGCAGTATTTT.

This clonotype was counted between two and nine times. This chain uses TRBV5-1 with TRBJ1-5; TRBD1 matches at 7 bases. This CDR3 region has 15 residues. Germline loops: CDR1 SGHRS, CDR2 YFSETQ. V dropped 0 bases and J dropped 7; count of bases not matched to a gene: 7. CDR3 protein: CASSLAGGERQPQHF. CDR3 sequence (DNA): TGCGCCAGCAGCTTGGCAGGGGGTGAAAGGCAGCCCCAGCATTTT.

This clonotype came up many times. The chain couples TRBV20-1 to TRBJ2-4; D is possibly TRBD1 or TRBD2 (5 bases each). The CDR3 has 13 residues. From germline, CDR1 is DFQATT and CDR2 SNEGSKA (reference sequence). V was clipped by 4 bases and J by 8 bases, with 15 bases between them. The CDR3 reads CSAKGTGPDIQYF. CDR3 nucleotides: TGCAGTGCTAAAGGGACCGGCCCAGACATTCAGTACTTC.

Ten or more counts support this clonotype. The rearrangement uses TRBV15 and TRBJ1-4; TRBD1 might be the D (6 bases). Germline values: CDR1 LNHNV, CDR2 YYDKDF (reference sequence). V lost 9 bases, J lost 7 bases, and 18 bases lay in between. The CDR3 is 14 amino acids. CDR3 in DNA: TGTGCCACGTCGGGAGGGGGGCAGAGTGAAAAACTGTTTTTT. It encodes CATSGGGQSEKLFF. The full variable domain, completed using reference TRBV15 and TRBJ1-4, is DAMVIQNPRYQVTQFGKPVTLSCSQTLNHNVMYWYQQKSSQAPKLLFHYYDKDFNNEADTPDNFQSRRPNTSFCFLDIRSPGLGDTAMYLCATSGGGQSEKLFFGSGTQLSVL.

This clonotype was picked up a small number of times. V usage is TRBV12-3 or TRBV12-4 and J usage is TRBJ2-1; maybe TRBD1 (5 bases). CDR3 size: 15 residues. With 0 bases removed from V and 5 bases from J, the gap between germline ends came to 11 bases. The chain's CDR3 is CASSLAGRNHNEQFF. The CDR3 nucleotides read TGTGCCAGCAGTTTAGCGGGGCGCAACCACAATGAGCAGTTCTTC.

The table lists this clonotype with many counts. J is TRBJ1-4 and V is TRBV28; 7 nucleotides agree with TRBD1. The CDR3 covers 14 residues. With 4 bases clipped from V and 7 bases from J, the junction kept 6 bases outside the gene matches. In germline, CDR1 is MDHEN, CDR2 SYDVKM. Written as DNA, the CDR3 is TGTGCCAGCAGTTATAGACAGGGTACTGAAAAACTGTTTTTT. Its protein product is CASSYRQGTEKLFF.

This chain links TRBV25-1 with TRBJ2-7; perhaps TRBD1 as D (6 bases). The CDR3 contains 13 residues. The V gene's germline CDR1 is MGHDK and CDR2 SYGVNS. The V gene lost 5 bases and the J gene lost 3 bases, with 11 bases spanning the gap. The CDR3 DNA reads TGTGCCAGCAGTCGGGACACTTACTACGAGCAGTACTTC. Translating gives CASSRDTYYEQYF.

The chain combines TRBV12-3 or TRBV12-4 with TRBJ2-2; 7 positions match TRBD2. V was pared by 4 bases and J by 4 bases, with 3 bases of the junction left unmatched. The CDR3 totals 14 residues. The CDR3: CASSSLAATGELFF. DNA for the CDR3: TGTGCCAGCAGTTCCCTAGCGGCCACCGGGGAGCTGTTTTTT.

CDR3 nucleotide sequence: TGTGCCAGCAGCTTAGTGGACAGGGCGGATGGCTACACCTTC. Translating gives CASSLVDRADGYTF. The chain recombines TRBV7-9 with TRBJ1-2; 8 bases map to TRBD1. Per germline, CDR1 SEHNR and CDR2 FQNEAQ (reference sequence). The J segment lost 6 bases and the V segment lost 1 base, leaving 4 bases of the junction unmatched. CDR3 length: 14 residues.

Here the CDR3 reads CASSWEGGQGFYTF. CDR3 in DNA: TGCGCCAGCAGCTGGGAGGGAGGACAGGGCTTCTACACCTTC. The chain links TRBV5-1 to TRBJ1-2; 8 bases agree with TRBD1. This CDR3 has 14 residues. V was pared by 3 bases and J by 10 bases, with 11 bases of the junction left unmatched. CDR1 and CDR2 (germline): SGHRS, YFSETQ.

This clonotype was seen only a few times. V usage is TRBV11-2 and J usage is TRBJ2-7; unclear D gene. The CDR3 extends over 16 amino acids. Trimming cost V 5 bases and J 0 bases, with 17 bases left between them. Germline CDR1 SGHAT, CDR2 FQNNGV. The CDR3 reads CASSPHGRLSSYEQYF. The CDR3, as DNA: TGTGCCAGCAGCCCCCACGGGCGGTTAAGCTCCTACGAGCAGTACTTC.

The chain couples TRBV5-1 to TRBJ1-1; perhaps TRBD1 as D (6 bases). This CDR3 contains 16 residues. Per the germline V gene, CDR1 is SGHRS and CDR2 is YFSETQ. V dropped 4 bases and J dropped 3 bases, with 19 bases sitting between them. DNA for the CDR3: TGCGCCAGCAGCGTCCATACTGGGGGGCCTTACACTGAAGCTTTCTTT. Translating it yields CASSVHTGGPYTEAFF.

This clonotype was observed a few times. The chain employs TRBV2 and TRBJ1-1; no reliable D call. V dropped 3 bases and J dropped 4 bases, with 12 bases sitting between them. Germline V gene lookup returns CDR1 SNHLY and CDR2 FYNNEI. There are 14 residues in the CDR3. CDR3 sequence (DNA): TGTGCCAGCAGTGACAGGCCTCCGGGCACTGAAGCTTTCTTT. Its translation: CASSDRPPGTEAFF.

This clonotype has a count of ten or more. The chain carries TRBV7-9 and TRBJ2-1; the match to TRBD2 covers 10 bases. V shed 1 base, J shed 7 bases, and the junction held 7 bases outside the gene matches. The CDR3 totals 16 residues. Germline values: CDR1 SEHNR, CDR2 FQNEAQ (reference sequence). CDR3 DNA sequence: TGTGCCAGCAGCTTAGATAGTCTAGCGGGAGCAAATGAGCAGTTCTTC. Encoded protein: CASSLDSLAGANEQFF.

The chain recombines TRBV6-5 with TRBJ2-6, with D maybe TRBD1 (5 bases). CDR3 length equals 15 residues. CDR1 MNHEY and CDR2 SVGAGI come from the germline V gene. V was cut by 5 bases and J by 4 bases, with 12 bases left in between. This CDR3 reads CASSPQGLGANVLTF. The CDR3 nucleotides are TGTGCCAGCAGTCCTCAGGGTCTCGGGGCCAACGTCCTGACTTTC.

V usage is TRBV9 and J usage is TRBJ2-2; perhaps TRBD2 as D (5 bases). The CDR3 runs 15 residues. The germline V and J ends were trimmed by 4 bases and 4 bases, with 14 bases remaining between them. Germline assignment: CDR1 SGDLS and CDR2 YYNGEE. The CDR3 spells CASSRQRAGTGELFF. The CDR3 bases are TGTGCCAGCAGCAGACAACGGGCGGGCACCGGGGAGCTGTTTTTT.

The genes are TRBV6-2 or TRBV6-3 and TRBJ2-7; no clear D gene. Germline V gene lookup returns CDR1 MNHEY and CDR2 SVGEGT. This CDR3 has 13 residues. Trimming took off 6 bases at V and 7 bases at J, with 16 bases between the two ends. For the CDR3, the DNA is TGTGCCAGCAGGGTAAGGTGGGAACGGGAGCAGTACTTC. This gives the protein CASRVRWEREQYF.

This rearrangement joins TRBV7-9 to TRBJ2-7; unclear D gene. Per the germline V gene, CDR1 is SEHNR and CDR2 is FQNEAQ (reference sequence). V gave up 3 bases and J gave up 3 bases, with 6 bases separating them. The CDR3 sequence is 12 residues long. The CDR3 nucleotides are TGTGCCAGCAGCTTTACCGACTACGAGCAGTACTTC. It yields the protein CASSFTDYEQYF.

This clonotype was seen only a few times. The chain employs TRBV20-1 and TRBJ2-3, with TRBD2 matching 9 bases. With V trimmed by 6 bases and J by 2 bases, 9 bases remained unmatched. The CDR3 length is 15 residues. Germline V gene data show CDR1 as DFQATT and CDR2 as SNEGSKA (reference sequence). CDR3 nucleotide sequence: TGCAGTGCCCCATCGGTAGCGGGAGCCACAGATACGCAGTATTTT. The encoded protein is CSAPSVAGATDTQYF.

The chain combines TRBV5-1 with TRBJ2-1, with TRBD2 matching 10 bases. The CDR3 sequence is 18 residues long. The ends lost 0 bases at V and 8 bases at J; junction bases unmatched: 14. In germline, CDR1 is SGHRS, CDR2 YFSETQ. The CDR3 loop reads CASSLAKLAGGMVDEQFF. CDR3 DNA sequence: TGCGCCAGCAGCTTGGCCAAGTTAGCGGGGGGCATGGTAGATGAGCAGTTCTTC.

This chain joins TRBV6-1 and TRBJ1-1; perhaps TRBD1 as D (6 bases). This CDR3 region has 13 residues. Trimming took 3 bases from V and 4 from J, leaving 9 bases between them. CDR1 MNHNS and CDR2 SASEGT come from the germline V gene. CDR3 bases: TGTGCCAGCAGTGAGCGGGGGCTCACTGAAGCTTTCTTT. This sequence encodes CASSERGLTEAFF.

This clonotype was seen repeatedly, ten times or more. The junction shows a germline mismatch at one end, possibly a read error. The chain couples TRBV29-1 to TRBJ1-2; tentative D call: TRBD1 (5 bases). CDR1 and CDR2 from the germline V gene are SQVTM and ANQGSEA. The CDR3 runs to 11 residues. The CDR3 DNA sequence: TGCAGCGTTGGAGCCCTTCAGGGCCGGAGTTTC. This encodes CSVGALQGRSF.